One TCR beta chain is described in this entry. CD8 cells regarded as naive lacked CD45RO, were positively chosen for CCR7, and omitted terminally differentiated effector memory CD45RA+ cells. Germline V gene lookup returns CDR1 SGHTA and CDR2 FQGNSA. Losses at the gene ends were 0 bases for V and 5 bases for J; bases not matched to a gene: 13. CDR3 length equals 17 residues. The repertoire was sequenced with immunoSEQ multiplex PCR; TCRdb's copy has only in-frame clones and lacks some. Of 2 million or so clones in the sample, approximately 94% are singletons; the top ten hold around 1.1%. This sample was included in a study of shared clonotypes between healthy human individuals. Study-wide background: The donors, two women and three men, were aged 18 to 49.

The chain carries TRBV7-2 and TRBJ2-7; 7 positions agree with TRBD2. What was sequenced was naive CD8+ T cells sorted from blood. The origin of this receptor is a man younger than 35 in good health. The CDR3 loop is CASSLAVGRESGNEQYF. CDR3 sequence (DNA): TGTGCCAGCAGCTTAGCGGTGGGGCGGGAGTCCGGGAACGAGCAGTACTTC.